This T cell receptor (beta chain) was obtained from a study of blood T cell repertoires in COVID-19. Across the whole study: Cohort 3 recovered donors had two negative PCRs, clearance, or symptom resolution.

Those who participated ranged in age from roughly 18 to 95 years and resided in 20 to 25 US areas. Membership in each cohort depended on participant-reported clinical history. CDR1 and CDR2 (germline): SGHRS, YFSETQ. The CDR3 has 16 amino acids. Trimming took 7 bases from V and 3 from J; bases not matched to a gene: 5. Original processing notes: The authors estimated nucleated cell counts from reference gene primer amplification. Clones were sequenced by immunoSEQ multiplex PCR, and TCRdb holds only the in-frame ones, with some missing. The DNA gave D and trimming, while V, J and clone size come from that table. Here the sample spans 250,000 to 350,000 clones, approximately 90% being singletons.

This receptor was taken from a woman aged 60-75 years in a cohort exposed to, infected with or recovered from COVID-19 (not recorded which). The chain recombines TRBV5-1 with TRBJ2-1; 15 bases fit TRBD2. What was sequenced was PBMCs or T cells enriched from blood (not recorded which). Written as DNA, the CDR3 is TGCGCCAGCGTCCGGACTAGCGGGAGGGTCTACAATGAGCAGTTCTTC. It encodes CASVRTSGRVYNEQFF.